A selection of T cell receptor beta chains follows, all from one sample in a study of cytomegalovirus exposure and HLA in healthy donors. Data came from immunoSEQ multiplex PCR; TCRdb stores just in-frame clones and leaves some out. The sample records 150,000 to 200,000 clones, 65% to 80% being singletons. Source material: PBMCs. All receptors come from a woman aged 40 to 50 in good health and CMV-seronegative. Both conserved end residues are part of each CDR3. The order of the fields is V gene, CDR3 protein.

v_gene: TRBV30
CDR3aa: CAWSRGTGPYNQPQHF

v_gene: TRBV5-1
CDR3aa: CASSLETGRYEQYF

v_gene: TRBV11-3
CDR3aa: CASSLGQGANSPLHF

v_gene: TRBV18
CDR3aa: CASSPPSGRWYNEQFF

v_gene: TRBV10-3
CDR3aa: CAIKRGLAGQETQYF

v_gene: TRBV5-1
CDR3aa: CASSGTFFTDTQYF

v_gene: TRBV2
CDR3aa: CASSVEGGQPQHF

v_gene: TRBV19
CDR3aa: CASSILATLNLYEQYF

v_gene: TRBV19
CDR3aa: CASSRDGDVGMSSYNEQFF

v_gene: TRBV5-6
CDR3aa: CASSPGPRGTEAFF

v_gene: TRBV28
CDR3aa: CASSSGQGAGNTIYF

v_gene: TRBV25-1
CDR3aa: CASSVKFGQGNTEAFF

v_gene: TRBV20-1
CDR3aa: CSAEFYGYTF

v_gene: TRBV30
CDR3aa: CAWRAGTENEKLFF

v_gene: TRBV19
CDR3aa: CASSRTGSNQPQHF

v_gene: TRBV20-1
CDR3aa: CSARGDSEAFF

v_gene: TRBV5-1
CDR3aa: CASSLVAGTSDSYNEQFF

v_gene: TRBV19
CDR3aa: CASSIKSGYEQYF

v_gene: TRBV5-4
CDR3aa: CASSFPTGFTYNEQFF

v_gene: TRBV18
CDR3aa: CASSPSGQYYGYTF

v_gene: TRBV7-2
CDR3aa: CASTFLSGRALDEQFF

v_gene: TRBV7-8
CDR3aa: CASSSGTGAHNEQFF

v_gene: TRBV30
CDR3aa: CARQGGASYEQYF

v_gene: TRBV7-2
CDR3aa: CASSLWGQIYEQYF

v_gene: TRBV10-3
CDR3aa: CAISEPRTLRSGSTEAFF

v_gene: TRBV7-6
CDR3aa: CASSLVGSSNTEAFF

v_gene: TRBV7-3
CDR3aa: CASSPTSVSYNEQFF

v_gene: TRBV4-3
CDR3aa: CASSQHGGAGTGVYQPQHF

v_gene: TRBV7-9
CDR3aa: CASSFPGHNQPQHF

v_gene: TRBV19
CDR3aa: CASSIQGTNEKLFF

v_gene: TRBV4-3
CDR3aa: CASSRTAGTRIYNEQFF

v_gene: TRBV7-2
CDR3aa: CASSLDTAGYTF

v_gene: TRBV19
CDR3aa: CASTQGVGYTF

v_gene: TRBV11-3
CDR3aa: CASSSGTSGRQTQYF

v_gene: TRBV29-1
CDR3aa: CSVARDRGRGETQYF

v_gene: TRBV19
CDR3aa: CASSPRTSGTGELFF

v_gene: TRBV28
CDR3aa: CASSSTLLDRGGEKLFF

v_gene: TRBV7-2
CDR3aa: CASSPRTIEQFF

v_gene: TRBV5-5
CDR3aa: CASSLSGPNGYTF

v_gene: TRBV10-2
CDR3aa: CASSGLAGGSEQFF

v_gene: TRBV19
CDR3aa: CASSIRLGSDGSLRVF

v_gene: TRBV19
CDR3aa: CASSLFPQGDYGYTF

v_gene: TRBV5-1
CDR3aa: CASSLELAGGPGTQYF

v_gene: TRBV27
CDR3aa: CASSRKAGLEGAEAFF

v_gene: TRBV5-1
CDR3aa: CASSLSTGTRIDTQYF

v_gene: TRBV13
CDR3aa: CASSPEGGFDTGELFF

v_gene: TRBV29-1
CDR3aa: CSVVVTGGFYNEQFF

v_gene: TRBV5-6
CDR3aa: CASRLRLYGYTF

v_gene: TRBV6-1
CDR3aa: CASSDDPRGQYF

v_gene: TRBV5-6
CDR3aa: CASSPDRDLEAFF

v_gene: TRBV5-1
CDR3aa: CASSLGGGAHTEAFF

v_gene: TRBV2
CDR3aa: CASTFRQGTYEQYF

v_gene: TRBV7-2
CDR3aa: CASSPTFLAGVYEQYF

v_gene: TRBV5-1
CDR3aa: CASSSITGGVTEAFF

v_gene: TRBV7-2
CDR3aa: CAIRGGETEAFF

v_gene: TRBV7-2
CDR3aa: CASSFSRWTSGSSYEQYF

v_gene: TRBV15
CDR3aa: CATSRDPWGPGNTIYF

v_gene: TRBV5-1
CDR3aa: CASSFSGRSSYNEQFF

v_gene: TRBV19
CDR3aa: CASSGERYQPQHF